The 24 T cell receptor beta chains below were found in one sample sequenced in a study of quantifying T cell responses using KT2 cells. Study as a whole: RNA was reverse transcribed with TCR alpha and beta constant-region primers.

An oligo carrying a UMI was ligated to the cDNA 3' end. First-round PCR used three to four cycles and beta primers RC1.1 and RC1.2 covering TRBC1 and TRBC2. TCRdb re-analysed the UMI-ligation and nested PCR reads in MiXCR, keeping a single row per CDR3 protein. The repertoire includes more than 55,000 distinct CDR3 sequences, 12% of them detected once, and roughly 9.5% sits in the top ten. The sample taken for sequencing was PBMCs spiked with cells of the T cell clone KT2. Receptors originate from a human donor.

This clonotype was observed a few times. The chain joins TRBV12-3 or TRBV12-4 to TRBJ1-2, with 10 bases aligning to TRBD1. This CDR3 spans 15 amino acids. With 6 bases clipped from V and 6 bases from J, the junction kept 10 bases outside the gene matches. The CDR3 region has the DNA TGTGCCAGCAGCCCAGACAGGGGGCTTTTTAATGGCTACACCTTC. The encoded protein is CASSPDRGLFNGYTF.

This clonotype was picked up a small number of times. This rearrangement joins TRBV2 to TRBJ2-1; 7 nucleotides align to TRBD2. Losses at the gene ends were 6 bases for V and 8 bases for J; bases not matched to a gene: 13. Germline CDR1 is SNHLY and CDR2 is FYNNEI. The CDR3 sequence is 15 residues long. The CDR3: CASRHPSPGGDEQFF. DNA of the CDR3: TGTGCCAGCAGACATCCCTCCCCGGGGGGTGATGAGCAGTTCTTC.

This clonotype was seen ten or more times. J is TRBJ2-5 and V is TRBV10-1; possible D gene TRBD2, 5 bases. Looked up from germline, CDR1 is WNHNN and CDR2 is SYGVQD (reference sequence). The CDR3 extends over 14 amino acids. V lost 0 bases and J lost 4, with 9 bases in between. For the CDR3, the DNA is TGCGCCAGCAGTGAGTCGGGAGAAGGAGAGACCCAGTACTTC. Translated, it gives CASSESGEGETQYF.

The chain combines TRBV5-4 with TRBJ1-4, with 7 bases identical to TRBD1. The CDR3 is 16 amino acids. Looked up from germline, CDR1 is SGHNT and CDR2 is YYREEE (reference sequence). With V trimmed by 3 bases and J by 7 bases, 12 bases remained unmatched. This CDR3 is CASSSNRDSVGEKLFF. CDR3 DNA: TGTGCCAGCAGCTCCAACCGGGACAGCGTGGGTGAAAAACTGTTTTTT.

The chain joins TRBV10-3 to TRBJ2-7; D unresolved. This CDR3 region has 12 residues. The germline CDR1 and CDR2 sequences are ENHRY and SYGVKD. V was clipped by 3 bases and J by 6 bases, with 9 bases between them. CDR3 in DNA: TGTGCCATCAGTGATACCGGCGCCGAGCAGTACTTC. Amino acid sequence: CAISDTGAEQYF.

This clonotype was picked up many times. The genes are TRBV7-8 and TRBJ2-7, with 8 bases lining up with TRBD2. In germline, CDR1 is SGHVS, CDR2 FQNEAQ. Trimming removed 2 bases from V and 3 bases from J; junction bases left unmatched: 3. The CDR3 covers 14 residues. The CDR3 sequence: CASSLTSGSYEQYF. DNA for the CDR3: TGTGCCAGCAGCTTAACCAGCGGGAGCTACGAGCAGTACTTC.

The gene calls are TRBV7-9 and TRBJ2-3, with 7 bases lining up with TRBD2. This CDR3 is built from 17 residues. Germline CDR1 reads SEHNR; CDR2 reads FQNEAQ (reference sequence). Trimming removed 3 bases from V and 3 bases from J; junction bases left unmatched: 12. The CDR3 protein is CASSLEAGAMRTDTQYF. The CDR3 DNA follows: TGTGCCAGCAGCTTGGAGGCGGGAGCCATGAGGACAGATACGCAGTATTTT.

This clonotype occurred many times. V usage is TRBV5-5 and J usage is TRBJ1-1; D is ambiguous. The ends were cut back, 4 bases at V and 3 bases at J, with 10 bases in the middle. The CDR3 runs to 13 residues. The germline V gene has CDR1 SGHKS and CDR2 YYEKEE (reference sequence). The CDR3 region is CASSPNEYTEAFF. The DNA of the CDR3 is TGTGCCAGCAGCCCGAACGAATACACTGAAGCTTTCTTT. Based on the CDR3 plus reference TRBV5-5 and TRBJ1-1, the full variable domain is DAGVTQSPTHLIKTRGQQVTLRCSPISGHKSVSWYQQVLGQGPQFIFQYYEKEERGRGNFPDRFSARQFPNYSSELNVNALLLGDSALYLCASSPNEYTEAFFGQGTRLTVV.

The chain is built from TRBV12-3 or TRBV12-4 and TRBJ1-2, with a tentative D call TRBD1 (6 bases). CDR3 length equals 12 residues. V dropped 7 bases and J dropped 8 bases, with 14 bases sitting between them. The CDR3: CASTLQGFGYTF. As DNA, the CDR3 is TGTGCCAGCACATTACAGGGTTTCGGCTACACCTTC.

This clonotype was detected a few times. V and J are TRBV12-3 or TRBV12-4 and TRBJ1-1; weak D call: TRBD1 (5 bases). This CDR3 is 13 amino acids long. Trimming took off 1 base at V and 4 bases at J, with 7 bases between the two ends. For the CDR3, the DNA is TGTGCCAGCAGTTTAGGGAGGGGCACTGAAGCTTTCTTT. This gives the protein CASSLGRGTEAFF.

CDR3: CSARERRGSTLIRYF. The CDR3, as DNA: TGCAGTGCTAGAGAAAGGAGGGGCAGTACTTTAATTAGGTATTTT. This rearrangement joins TRBV20-1 to TRBJ2-3; the D gene is possibly TRBD2 (6 bases). Germline V lookup: CDR1 DFQATT, CDR2 SNEGSKA (reference sequence). Trimming left V 0 bases short and J 14 bases short, with 24 bases between. This CDR3 contains 15 residues.

This clonotype was observed at least ten times. The chain links TRBV6-2 or TRBV6-3 to TRBJ1-6, with 7 bases that match TRBD1. V was pared by 2 bases and J by 4 bases, with 8 bases of the junction left unmatched. The V gene's germline CDR1 is MNHEY and CDR2 SVGEGT. CDR3 length: 17 residues. The CDR3 nucleotides are TGTGCCAGCAGTTACCGATCGCCGACAGGGTATAATTCACCCCTCCACTTT. Its protein product is CASSYRSPTGYNSPLHF.

Ten or more counts support this clonotype. The DNA of the CDR3 is TGCAGTGCCCGATTCCCGGGCACAGATACGCAGTATTTT. Translation: CSARFPGTDTQYF. V and J are TRBV20-1 and TRBJ2-3; no definite D call. V lost 6 bases and J lost 1, with 11 bases in between. The germline V gene encodes CDR1 DFQATT and CDR2 SNEGSKA (reference sequence). The CDR3 length is 13 residues.

This clonotype was recorded at least ten times. The chain links TRBV19 to TRBJ2-3; TRBD2 is a possible D gene (5 bases). Trimming removed 4 bases at V and 4 bases at J, with 12 bases between. The germline V gene has CDR1 LNHDA and CDR2 SQIVND (reference sequence). CDR3 size: 14 residues. The CDR3 DNA follows: TGTGCCAGTAGTACCCGCGGGCGGCCAGATACGCAGTATTTT. It specifies CASSTRGRPDTQYF.

This clonotype turned up a few times. This chain joins TRBV11-2 and TRBJ2-7; 16 nucleotides align to TRBD2. The V gene's germline CDR1 is SGHAT and CDR2 FQNNGV. This CDR3 region has 17 residues. V lost 5 bases and J lost 7; bases outside the gene matches: 11. CDR3 bases: TGTGCCAGCAGCCCTACCCCGGGACTAGCGGGAGGGGGTGAGCAGTACTTC. Translation: CASSPTPGLAGGGEQYF.

This clonotype occurred a few times. The chain employs TRBV3-1 and TRBJ1-1; D uncertain. Trimming left V 1 base short and J 0 bases short, with 12 bases between. Germline V CDR1 and CDR2: LGHDT, YNNKEL (reference sequence). The CDR3 has 16 amino acids. The CDR3 here is CASSQGDHLMNTEAFF. In DNA, the CDR3 is TGTGCCAGCAGCCAAGGAGACCACCTCATGAACACTGAAGCTTTCTTT.

There are many counts of this clonotype. The chain combines TRBV4-1 with TRBJ2-1, with TRBD1 as a possible D gene (6 bases). V lost 2 bases and J lost 2, with 13 bases in between. The germline V gene encodes CDR1 MGHRA and CDR2 YSYEKL. The CDR3 contains 16 residues. This CDR3 reads CASSQSPGHPYNEQFF. Here the CDR3 DNA reads TGCGCCAGCAGCCAAAGCCCGGGACACCCCTACAATGAGCAGTTCTTC.

The rearrangement joins TRBV7-8 to TRBJ1-6; TRBD1 is a possible D gene (5 bases). The CDR3 is 14 amino acids. CDR1 and CDR2 (germline): SGHVS, FQNEAQ. V was cut by 5 bases and J by 6 bases, with 11 bases left in between. The CDR3 nucleotides are TGTGCCAGCAGCATATCAGGGCCTAATTCACCCCTCCACTTT. Translation: CASSISGPNSPLHF.

The rearrangement joins TRBV11-2 to TRBJ1-2, with D possibly TRBD1 on 6 matching bases. The CDR3 spans 14 residues. Trimming took 2 bases from V and 4 from J, leaving 11 bases between them. Germline loops: CDR1 SGHAT, CDR2 FQNNGV. The CDR3 DNA reads TGTGCCAGCAGCTTAAGTACAGGGACCTATGGCTACACCTTC. Amino acid sequence: CASSLSTGTYGYTF. Full variable domain (outside the CDR3, taken from reference TRBV11-2 and TRBJ1-2): EAGVAQSPRYKIIEKRQSVAFWCNPISGHATLYWYQQILGQGPKLLIQFQNNGVVDDSQLPKDRFSAERLKGVDSTLKIQPAKLEDSAVYLCASSLSTGTYGYTFGSGTRLTVV.

The chain links TRBV2 to TRBJ1-1; maybe TRBD1 (5 bases). The CDR3 sequence is 13 residues long. The germline V gene has CDR1 SNHLY and CDR2 FYNNEI. V lost 0 bases and J lost 10, with 12 bases in between. The CDR3 loop is CASSEARTFAAFF. CDR3 sequence (DNA): TGTGCCAGCAGTGAAGCGAGGACATTTGCAGCTTTCTTT.

This clonotype was counted many times. This chain connects TRBV20-1 to TRBJ1-4; D is possibly TRBD1 (5 bases). Germline assignment: CDR1 DFQATT and CDR2 SNEGSKA (reference sequence). V was shortened by 2 bases and J by 2 bases, with 9 bases between the two germline ends. The CDR3 has 14 residues. The CDR3 DNA follows: TGCAGTGCTAGAAGAGGGACCACTAATGAAAAACTGTTTTTT. Its protein product is CSARRGTTNEKLFF.

This clonotype came up a few times. The V and J genes are TRBV7-2 and TRBJ1-6; tentative D call: TRBD1 (5 bases). V lost 3 bases, J lost 7 bases, and 10 bases lay in between. CDR1 is SGHTA, CDR2 FQGNSA, per germline. This CDR3 is 14 amino acids long. In DNA, the CDR3 is TGTGCCAGCAGCTTCGGGACCCTAAATTCACCCCTCCACTTT. The encoded protein is CASSFGTLNSPLHF.

This chain links TRBV10-2 with TRBJ2-1; 11 nucleotides line up with TRBD2. The CDR3 is made up of 14 amino acids. The germline V gene encodes CDR1 WSHSY and CDR2 SAAADI. V lost 7 bases to trimming and J lost 4 bases; unmatched junction nucleotides: 3. The CDR3 here is CASTTSGGYNEQFF. CDR3 sequence (DNA): TGCGCCAGCACAACTAGCGGGGGTTACAATGAGCAGTTCTTC.

This chain joins TRBV20-1 and TRBJ2-1, with D maybe TRBD1 (6 bases). CDR1 and CDR2 (germline): DFQATT, SNEGSKA (reference sequence). The CDR3 spans 14 residues. Trimming pared 6 bases from V and 4 bases from J, leaving 16 bases between. CDR3 region: CSATTGDTYNEQFF. DNA of the CDR3: TGCAGTGCCACTACCGGGGACACATACAATGAGCAGTTCTTC.